The 32 T cell receptor beta chains below all came from one sample that was sequenced in a study of OX40 agonist ivuxolimab in advanced cancers. Method: immunoSEQ multiplex PCR; TCRdb's copy keeps in-frame clones and lacks some. This table has about 52,000 clones, about 93% appearing once. The starting material was CD4+ or CD8+ T cells sorted from blood, obtained in a trial of the OX40 agonist ivuxolimab. All receptors derive from an adult with an advanced solid tumor such as melanoma, head and neck, liver or kidney cancer.

In its sample, this clone was seen once. The chain is built from TRBV4-1 and TRBJ1-3, with 8 bases fitting TRBD1. Per germline, CDR1 MGHRA and CDR2 YSYEKL. The CDR3 sequence is 16 residues long. J lost 0 bases, V lost 4 bases, and 5 bases had no gene match. The CDR3, as DNA: TGCGCCAGCAGCCCCTGGACAGGGTCCTCTGGAAACACCATATATTTT. Its protein product is CASSPWTGSSGNTIYF.

Only one count was recorded for this clone. This chain joins TRBV4-1 and TRBJ2-5; TRBD1 matches at 7 bases. J was trimmed by 1 base and V by 7 bases; bases with no gene match: 15. The CDR3 spans 17 residues. In germline, CDR1 is MGHRA, CDR2 YSYEKL. The CDR3 DNA sequence: TGCGCCAGCACCCCGCGAGGGGGCCTGCCCACCCAAGAGACCCAGTACTTC. Translating gives CASTPRGGLPTQETQYF.

The V gene is TRBV9, the J gene TRBJ2-3, with D possibly called TRBD1 or TRBD2 (5 bases each). The germline V and J ends were trimmed by 5 bases and 0 bases, with 13 bases remaining between them. This CDR3 is 15 amino acids long. Looked up from germline, CDR1 is SGDLS and CDR2 is YYNGEE. The CDR3 nucleotides read TGTGCCAGCAGTGTGGGGGACGCTAGCACAGATACGCAGTATTTT. Translating it yields CASSVGDASTDTQYF.

The V call is TRBV27, the J call TRBJ1-2, with 7 bases aligning to TRBD1. Germline CDR1 MNHEY, CDR2 SMNVEV (reference sequence). The CDR3 spans 17 residues. V lost 3 bases, J lost 1 base, and 11 bases stayed unmatched. The CDR3 bases are TGTGCCAGCAGTTTCCTCTCTCGACAGGGTCATAACTATGGCTACACCTTC. This encodes CASSFLSRQGHNYGYTF.

The V gene is TRBV27, the J gene TRBJ2-3, with D maybe TRBD1 (5 bases). V lost 2 bases and J 4 bases, leaving 16 bases between the germline ends. Germline-derived CDR1 and CDR2 are MNHEY and SMNVEV (reference sequence). This CDR3 is built from 16 residues. CDR3 residues: CASSLPNPTGADTQYF. The DNA for the CDR3 is TGTGCCAGCAGTTTACCCAACCCAACAGGAGCAGATACGCAGTATTTT.

The chain carries TRBV7-9 and TRBJ2-7; D gene unclear. V was trimmed by 2 bases and J by 4 bases, leaving 6 bases between them. Germline V gives CDR1 SEHNR, CDR2 FQNEAQ (reference sequence). The CDR3 length is 12 residues. CDR3 region: CASSLRAYEQYF. In nucleotides, the CDR3 is TGTGCCAGCAGCTTACGAGCATACGAGCAGTACTTC.

The CDR3 DNA follows: TGCGCCAGCAGCACCCGGGACAGCCGCTCCTACAATGAGCAGTTCTTC. This sequence encodes CASSTRDSRSYNEQFF. V is TRBV5-1 and J is TRBJ2-1, with 7 nucleotides matching TRBD1. J lost 0 bases, V lost 4 bases, and 7 bases had no gene match. Germline V gene sequence: CDR1 SGHRS, CDR2 YFSETQ. The CDR3 length is 16 residues.

This clone was counted once. CDR3 nucleotides: TGTGCCAGCAGGTGGGGATCGAACACTGAAGCTTTCTTT. It encodes CASRWGSNTEAFF. This rearrangement joins TRBV2 to TRBJ1-1; D is unresolved. The ends were cut back, 6 bases at V and 1 base at J, with 9 bases in the middle. The germline CDR1 and CDR2 sequences are SNHLY and FYNNEI. CDR3 length: 13 amino acids.

V usage is TRBV7-2 and J usage is TRBJ1-5; D gene ambiguous. V was clipped by 1 base and J by 4 bases, with 17 bases between them. Germline values: CDR1 SGHTA, CDR2 FQGNSA. CDR3 length equals 17 residues. CDR3 DNA sequence: TGTGCCAGCAGCTTAGAGGAATGGGGTACGTTAAATCAGCCCCAGCATTTT. Translation: CASSLEEWGTLNQPQHF.

CDR3 sequence (DNA): TGTGCCAGCAGCCAATTAAGGACAGGGAAAGCTGAAGCTTTCTTT. Residues: CASSQLRTGKAEAFF. The chain is built from TRBV5-6 and TRBJ1-1; the match to TRBD1 covers 8 bases. This CDR3 has 15 amino acids. The germline V gene has CDR1 SGHDT and CDR2 YYEEEE. J was trimmed by 6 bases and V by 4 bases; bases with no gene match: 11.

The CDR3 reads CASSNSYSYNEQFF. Written as DNA, the CDR3 is TGTGCCAGCAGCAACTCTTACTCCTACAATGAGCAGTTCTTC. The chain couples TRBV21-1 to TRBJ2-1; the table's D call, TRBD2, was not checked against the DNA. TRBV21-1 is tagged as a pseudogene. The CDR3 has 14 amino acids.

CDR3 protein: CASSPQGTYTDTQYF. The CDR3 DNA is TGTGCCAGCAGCCCACAGGGGACCTACACAGATACGCAGTATTTT. The rearrangement uses TRBV9 and TRBJ2-3; TRBD1 aligns across 7 bases. Germline lookup yields CDR1 SGDLS and CDR2 YYNGEE. The CDR3 sequence is 15 residues long. J gave up 2 bases and V 4 bases, and 7 bases lay outside the gene matches.

The chain couples TRBV7-9 to TRBJ2-7; D gene ambiguous. CDR3 length: 11 amino acids. The V end lost 4 bases, the J end lost 6 bases, and 7 bases lay between the germline ends. Germline values: CDR1 SEHNR, CDR2 FQNEAQ (reference sequence). CDR3: CASSSTVEQYF. In DNA, the CDR3 is TGTGCCAGCAGCTCTACAGTCGAGCAGTACTTC.

This chain uses TRBV28 with TRBJ1-4, with D possibly matching TRBD1 (5 bases). V was pared by 6 bases and J by 8 bases, with 16 bases between. Germline CDR1 MDHEN, CDR2 SYDVKM. The CDR3 is 14 residues long. CDR3 sequence reads: CASRERDLGEKLFF. DNA of the CDR3: TGTGCCAGCAGGGAGAGGGACCTAGGGGAAAAACTGTTTTTT.

V gene TRBV14 combines with J gene TRBJ1-1; unclear D gene. CDR3 size: 12 residues. Trimming pared 3 bases from V and 5 bases from J, leaving 7 bases between. The germline gives CDR1 SGHDN, CDR2 FVKESK. CDR3 sequence reads: CASSQFKTEAFF. The DNA of the CDR3 is TGTGCCAGCAGCCAGTTCAAGACTGAAGCTTTCTTT.

V and J are TRBV15 and TRBJ2-5; 12 bases are a match to TRBD1. The ends lost 6 bases at V and 5 bases at J; junction bases unmatched: 4. This CDR3 comprises 14 residues. CDR1 LNHNV and CDR2 YYDKDF come from the germline V gene (reference sequence). CDR3 nucleotides: TGTGCCACCAGGGGGACAGGGGGCGGTGAGACCCAGTACTTC. This encodes CATRGTGGGETQYF.

The chain employs TRBV28 and TRBJ2-5; D gene unclear. Germline V gives CDR1 MDHEN, CDR2 SYDVKM. V lost 5 bases to trimming and J lost 7 bases, with 14 bases between them. The CDR3 consists of 13 residues. CDR3 loop: CASSLDPSGTQYF. The CDR3 region has the DNA TGTGCCAGCAGTCTCGATCCGTCGGGGACCCAGTACTTC.

The V call is TRBV19, the J call TRBJ1-3, with D unresolved. Germline values: CDR1 LNHDA, CDR2 SQIVND (reference sequence). This CDR3 has 13 residues. Deletions cut 2 bases from V and 2 bases from J, with 4 bases between. CDR3 residues: CASSITAGNTIYF. CDR3 DNA: TGTGCCAGTAGTATAACAGCTGGAAACACCATATATTTT. Full variable domain (outside the CDR3, taken from reference TRBV19 and TRBJ1-3): DGGITQSPKYLFRKEGQNVTLSCEQNLNHDAMYWYRQDPGQGLRLIYYSQIVNDFQKGDIAEGYSVSREKKESFPLTVTSAQKNPTAFYLCASSITAGNTIYFGEGSWLTVV.

V and J are TRBV9 and TRBJ1-1; tentatively, D is TRBD1 (5 bases). Germline loops: CDR1 SGDLS, CDR2 YYNGEE. The CDR3 runs to 13 residues. Trimming took 2 bases from V and 3 from J, leaving 8 bases between them. The CDR3 spells CASSVGGDTEAFF. The CDR3 DNA sequence: TGTGCCAGCAGCGTCGGGGGGGACACTGAAGCTTTCTTT.

The V gene is TRBV6-1, the J gene TRBJ2-2; D is undetermined. Trimming cost V 2 bases and J 3 bases, with 7 bases left between them. This CDR3 region has 14 residues. Germline loops: CDR1 MNHNS, CDR2 SASEGT. The CDR3 loop is CASSESVYTGELFF. The CDR3 nucleotides are TGTGCCAGCAGTGAATCCGTCTACACCGGGGAGCTGTTTTTT.

The chain links TRBV6-1 to TRBJ2-1; D may be TRBD2 (6 bases). From germline, CDR1 is MNHNS and CDR2 SASEGT. V gave up 3 bases and J gave up 0 bases, with 9 bases separating them. The CDR3 spans 15 residues. CDR3 region: CASSEERVSYNEQFF. The CDR3, as DNA: TGTGCCAGCAGTGAGGAGCGGGTCTCCTACAATGAGCAGTTCTTC.

The chain joins TRBV19 to TRBJ2-1, with D uncertain. Looked up from germline, CDR1 is LNHDA and CDR2 is SQIVND (reference sequence). This CDR3 comprises 11 residues. V was cut by 6 bases and J by 7 bases, with 7 bases left in between. The CDR3 nucleotides are TGTGCCAGTAGCGCCGGGAATGAGCAGTTCTTC. Amino acids: CASSAGNEQFF. The complete variable domain, with remaining parts taken from reference TRBV19 and TRBJ2-1, reads DGGITQSPKYLFRKEGQNVTLSCEQNLNHDAMYWYRQDPGQGLRLIYYSQIVNDFQKGDIAEGYSVSREKKESFPLTVTSAQKNPTAFYLCASSAGNEQFFGPGTRLTVL.

This clone occurred once. The chain links TRBV18 to TRBJ2-1, with D possibly matching TRBD1 (6 bases). Germline CDR1 KGHSH, CDR2 LQKENI. Between the trimmed V and J ends, which lost 6 bases and 7 bases, there was a span of 13 bases. This CDR3 region has 13 residues. The CDR3 nucleotides are TGTGCCAGCTCGCTCAGGGGAAGTAATGAGCAGTTCTTC. Translation gives CASSLRGSNEQFF.

This chain uses TRBV29-1 with TRBJ2-1; tentative D call: TRBD2 (6 bases). V lost 6 bases to trimming and J lost 2 bases, with 14 bases between them. Germline lookup yields CDR1 SQVTM and CDR2 ANQGSEA. The length of the CDR3 is 14 residues. CDR3 DNA sequence: TGCAGCGTCCCAACCCGACTAGCCTACAATGAGCAGTTCTTC. This codes for CSVPTRLAYNEQFF.

The chain employs TRBV7-9 and TRBJ2-3; 12 bases map to TRBD2. The germline V gene has CDR1 SEHNR and CDR2 FQNEAQ (reference sequence). The V gene end was trimmed by 5 bases and the J gene end by 2 bases; junction bases not matched to a gene: 5. CDR3 size: 16 residues. CDR3 sequence: CASSHRLAGVTDTQYF. As DNA, the CDR3 is TGTGCCAGCAGCCACCGACTAGCGGGAGTCACAGATACGCAGTATTTT.

The chain joins TRBV5-8 to TRBJ2-7; 8 bases fit TRBD1. The CDR3 sequence is 16 residues long. Germline CDR1 SGHTS, CDR2 YDEGEE. The trim removed 1 base at V and 0 bases at J, leaving 6 bases unmatched. Here the CDR3 reads CASSLWGTGPSYEQYF. As DNA, the CDR3 is TGTGCCAGCAGCTTGTGGGGGACAGGACCCTCCTACGAGCAGTACTTC.

This rearrangement joins TRBV27 to TRBJ2-1, with TRBD1 matching 7 bases. CDR1 is MNHEY, CDR2 SMNVEV, per germline (reference sequence). The CDR3 is made up of 14 amino acids. V lost 5 bases and J lost 6; bases outside the gene matches: 7. CDR3: CASSPTGWGNEQFF. The CDR3 DNA reads as TGTGCCAGCAGTCCGACAGGGTGGGGCAATGAGCAGTTCTTC.

The chain has TRBV23-1 and TRBJ2-1, with D tentatively TRBD2 (6 bases). TRBV23-1 qualifies as an ORF whose function is uncertain. V lost 3 bases and J lost 10, with 22 bases in between. CDR3 size: 16 residues. This CDR3 reads CASSHAGRKTALEQFF. The CDR3 coding sequence is TGCGCCAGCAGTCACGCCGGGAGAAAGACCGCCTTGGAGCAGTTCTTC.

V gene TRBV28 combines with J gene TRBJ2-7, with 10 nucleotides matching TRBD1. V lost 3 bases, J lost 7 bases, and 15 bases stayed unmatched. Germline CDR1 reads MDHEN; CDR2 reads SYDVKM. The CDR3 has 17 amino acids. CDR3 DNA: TGTGCCAGCAGTTTTGGGATGGGCCGTGGACAGGGGGATGAGCAGTACTTC. Protein sequence: CASSFGMGRGQGDEQYF.

The rearrangement uses TRBV11-2 and TRBJ2-1; D gene unclear. This CDR3 has 10 residues. The V gene lost 5 bases and the J gene lost 9 bases, with 5 bases spanning the gap. Germline V gene lookup returns CDR1 SGHAT and CDR2 FQNNGV. The CDR3 coding sequence is TGTGCCAGCAGCGGTGTTGAGCAGTTCTTC. It specifies CASSGVEQFF.

The rearrangement uses TRBV28 and TRBJ2-3; TRBD1 agrees at 8 bases. From germline, CDR1 is MDHEN and CDR2 SYDVKM. The CDR3 extends over 15 amino acids. Trimming cost V 6 bases and J 3 bases; bases outside gene matches: 8. CDR3 region: CASRRQGPTTDTQYF. The CDR3 nucleotides read TGTGCCAGCAGACGACAGGGGCCGACTACAGATACGCAGTATTTT.

The J gene is TRBJ2-1, the V gene TRBV13; the match to TRBD2 covers 13 bases. Germline-derived CDR1 and CDR2 are PRHDT and FYEKMQ (reference sequence). V lost 4 bases to trimming and J lost 8 bases; unmatched junction nucleotides: 8. CDR3 length: 16 residues. The CDR3 spells CASSSGGTSGNDEQFF. The CDR3 DNA follows: TGTGCCAGCAGCTCCGGGGGGACTAGCGGGAACGATGAGCAGTTCTTC.